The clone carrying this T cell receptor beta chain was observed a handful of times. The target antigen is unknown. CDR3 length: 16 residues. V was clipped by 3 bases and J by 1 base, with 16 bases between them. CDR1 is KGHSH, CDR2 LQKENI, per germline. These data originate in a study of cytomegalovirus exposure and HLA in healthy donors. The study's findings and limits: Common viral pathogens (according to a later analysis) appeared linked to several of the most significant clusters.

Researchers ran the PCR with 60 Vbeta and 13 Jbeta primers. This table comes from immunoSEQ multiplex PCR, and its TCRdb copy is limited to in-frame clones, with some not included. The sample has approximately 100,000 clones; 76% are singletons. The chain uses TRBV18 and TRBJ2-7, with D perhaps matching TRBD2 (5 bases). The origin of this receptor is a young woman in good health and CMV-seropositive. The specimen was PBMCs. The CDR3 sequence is CASSPLVEGESYEQYF. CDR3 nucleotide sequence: TGTGCCAGCTCACCCCTAGTCGAGGGAGAATCCTACGAGCAGTACTTC.